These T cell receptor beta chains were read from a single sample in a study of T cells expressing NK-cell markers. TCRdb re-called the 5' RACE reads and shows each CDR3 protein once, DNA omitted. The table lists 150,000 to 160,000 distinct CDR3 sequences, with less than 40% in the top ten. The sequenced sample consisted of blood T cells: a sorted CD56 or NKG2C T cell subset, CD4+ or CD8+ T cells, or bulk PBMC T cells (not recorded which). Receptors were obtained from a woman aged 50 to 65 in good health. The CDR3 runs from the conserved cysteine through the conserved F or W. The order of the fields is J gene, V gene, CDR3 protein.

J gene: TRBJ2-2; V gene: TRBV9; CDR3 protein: CASSVGGAGELFF
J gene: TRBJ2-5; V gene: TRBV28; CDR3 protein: CASSLRLAGTQYF
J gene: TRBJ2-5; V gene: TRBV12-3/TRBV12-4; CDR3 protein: CASSDGWYQETQYF
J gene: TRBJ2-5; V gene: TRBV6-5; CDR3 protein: CASSYDRWGRETQYF
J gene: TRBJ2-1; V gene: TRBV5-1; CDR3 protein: CASRARVAGAHNEQFF
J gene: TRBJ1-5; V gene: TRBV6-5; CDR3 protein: CASSPNNGNQPQHF
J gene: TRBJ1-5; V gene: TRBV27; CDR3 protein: CASSYQGRQPQHF
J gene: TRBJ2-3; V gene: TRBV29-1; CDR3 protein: CSDTIAGGPPGTQYF
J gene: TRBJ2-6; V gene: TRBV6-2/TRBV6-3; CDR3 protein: CASSYNLQRSGANVLTF
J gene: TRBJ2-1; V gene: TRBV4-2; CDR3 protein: CASSQAIGVNEQFF
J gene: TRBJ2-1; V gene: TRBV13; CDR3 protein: CASSLEPSSYNEQFF
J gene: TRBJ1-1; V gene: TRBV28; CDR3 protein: CASSLGVPGVFF
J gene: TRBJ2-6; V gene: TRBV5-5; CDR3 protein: CASSPYVMSVVGANVLTF
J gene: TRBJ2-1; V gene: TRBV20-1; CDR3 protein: CSASSTFSSGSWNEQFF
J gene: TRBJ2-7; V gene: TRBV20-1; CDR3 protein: CSARDGGGRVYEQYF
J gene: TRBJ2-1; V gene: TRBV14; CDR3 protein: CASSQEPDEHNEQFF
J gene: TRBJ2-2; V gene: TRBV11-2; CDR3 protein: CASSSLLIGRGEGELFF
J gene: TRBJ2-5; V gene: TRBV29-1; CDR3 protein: CSVEDPLAGGPVETQYF
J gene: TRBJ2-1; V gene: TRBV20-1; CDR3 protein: CSARDDIYNEQFF
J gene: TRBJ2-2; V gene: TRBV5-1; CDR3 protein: CASSVTPSTGELFF
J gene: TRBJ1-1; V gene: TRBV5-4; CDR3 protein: CASSLGWGRENTEAFF
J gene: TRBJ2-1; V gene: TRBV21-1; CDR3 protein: CASSKRRGAWYNEQFF
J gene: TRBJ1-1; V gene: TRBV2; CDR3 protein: CASVGQILLEAFF
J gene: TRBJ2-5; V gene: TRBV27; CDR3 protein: CASSLSSVQETQYF
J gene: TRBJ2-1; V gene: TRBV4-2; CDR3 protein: CASSQEESVTEQFF
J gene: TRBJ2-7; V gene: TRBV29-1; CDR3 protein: CSVEVRGEQYF
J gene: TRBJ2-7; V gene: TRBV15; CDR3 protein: CATRRTEYYEQYF
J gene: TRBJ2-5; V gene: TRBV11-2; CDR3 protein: CASSLDRETQYF
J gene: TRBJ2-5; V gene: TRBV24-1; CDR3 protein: CATSDPAGDETQYF
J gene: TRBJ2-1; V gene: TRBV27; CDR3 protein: CASSLRLAGHEQFF
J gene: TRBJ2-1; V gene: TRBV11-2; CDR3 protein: CASSFETDTEQFF
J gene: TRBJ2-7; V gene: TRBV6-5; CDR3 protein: CASRLTASSYEQYF
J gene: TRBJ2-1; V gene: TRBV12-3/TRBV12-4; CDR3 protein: CASSPPGQGYYEQFF
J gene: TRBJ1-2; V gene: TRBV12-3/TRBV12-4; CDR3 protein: CASSFNRGGYTF
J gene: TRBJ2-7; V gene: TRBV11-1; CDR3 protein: CASSLAAAGGYEQYF
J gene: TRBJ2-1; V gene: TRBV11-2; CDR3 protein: CASSLWGGDDEQFF
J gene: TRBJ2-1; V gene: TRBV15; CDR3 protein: CATAGQGDGEQFF
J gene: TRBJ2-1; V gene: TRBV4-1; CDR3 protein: CASSQDLWGQGSNEQFF
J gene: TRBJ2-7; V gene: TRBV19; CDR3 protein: CASSVGQGWYEQYF
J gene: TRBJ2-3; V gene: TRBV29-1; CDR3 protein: CSVFDSGADTQYF
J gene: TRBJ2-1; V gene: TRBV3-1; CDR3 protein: CASSHRGRNNEQFF